This T cell receptor beta chain is from a study of T-cell memory formation after mild COVID-19. Study overall: Largely donor-specific TCR clusters were found.

V lost 1 base and J lost 6, with 8 bases in between. Germline V lookup: CDR1 SGHDT, CDR2 YYEEEE. The CDR3 is 12 residues long. Via MiXCR, TCRdb re-called the 5' RACE reads, giving one row per CDR3 protein. In the table there are approximately 60,000 distinct CDR3 sequences, 9% to 9.5% of which are singletons. This clonotype was observed a handful of times. The sequence was collected from a man aged 18 to 30 who had mild COVID-19 (a few samples of this study predate the infection). Cell type and time point are not known. Input material: PBMCs or a T cell subset sorted from them (not recorded which). This rearrangement joins TRBV5-6 to TRBJ2-7; D not certain. The CDR3 DNA sequence: TGTGCCAGCAGCTTGAGTGGTTTCGAGCAGTACTTC. As protein: CASSLSGFEQYF.